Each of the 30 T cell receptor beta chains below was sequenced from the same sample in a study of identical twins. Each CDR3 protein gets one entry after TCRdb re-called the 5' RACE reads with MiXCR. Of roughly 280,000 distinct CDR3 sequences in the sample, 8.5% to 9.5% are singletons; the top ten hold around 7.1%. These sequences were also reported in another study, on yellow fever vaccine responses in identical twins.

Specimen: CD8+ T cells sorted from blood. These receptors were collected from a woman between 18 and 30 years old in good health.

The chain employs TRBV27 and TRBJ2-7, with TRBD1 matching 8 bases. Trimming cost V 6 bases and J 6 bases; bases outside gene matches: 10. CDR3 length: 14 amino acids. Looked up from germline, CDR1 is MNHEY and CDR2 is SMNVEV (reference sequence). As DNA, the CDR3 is TGTGCCAGCAGGTATAACAGGGGGTCGGCCGAGCAGTACTTC. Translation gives CASRYNRGSAEQYF.

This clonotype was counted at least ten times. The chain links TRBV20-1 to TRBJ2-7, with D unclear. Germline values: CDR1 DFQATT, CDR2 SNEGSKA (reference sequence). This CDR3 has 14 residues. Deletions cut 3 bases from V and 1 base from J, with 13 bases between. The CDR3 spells CSASQLGVSYEQYF. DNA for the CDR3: TGCAGTGCTAGTCAGCTTGGAGTTTCCTACGAGCAGTACTTC.

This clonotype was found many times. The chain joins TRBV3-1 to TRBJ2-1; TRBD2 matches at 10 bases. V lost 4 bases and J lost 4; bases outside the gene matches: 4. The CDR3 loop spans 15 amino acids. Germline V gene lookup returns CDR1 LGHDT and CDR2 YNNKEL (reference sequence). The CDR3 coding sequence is TGTGCCAGCAGCCTGACAGCGGGGGGGTACAATGAGCAGTTCTTC. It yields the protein CASSLTAGGYNEQFF.

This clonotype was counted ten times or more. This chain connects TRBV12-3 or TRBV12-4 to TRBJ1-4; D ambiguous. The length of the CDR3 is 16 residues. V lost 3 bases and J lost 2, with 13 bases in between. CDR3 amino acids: CASSFERAPTNEKLFF. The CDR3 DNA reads TGTGCCAGCAGTTTTGAGAGGGCCCCTACTAATGAAAAACTGTTTTTT.

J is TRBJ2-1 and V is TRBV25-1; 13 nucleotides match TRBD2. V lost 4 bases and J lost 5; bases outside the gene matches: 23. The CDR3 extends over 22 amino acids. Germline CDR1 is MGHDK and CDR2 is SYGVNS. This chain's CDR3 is CASSALLAGGQPILTSNNEQFF. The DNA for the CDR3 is TGTGCCAGCAGTGCTTTACTAGCGGGAGGGCAACCGATCCTAACAAGCAACAATGAGCAGTTCTTC.

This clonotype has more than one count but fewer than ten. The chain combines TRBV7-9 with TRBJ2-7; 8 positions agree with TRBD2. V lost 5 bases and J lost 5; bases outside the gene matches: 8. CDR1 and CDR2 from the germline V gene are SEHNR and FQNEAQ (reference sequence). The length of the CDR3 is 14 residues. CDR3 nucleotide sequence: TGTGCCAGCAGCCCCGGCCTAGCGGGCCACGAGCAGTACTTC. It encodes CASSPGLAGHEQYF.

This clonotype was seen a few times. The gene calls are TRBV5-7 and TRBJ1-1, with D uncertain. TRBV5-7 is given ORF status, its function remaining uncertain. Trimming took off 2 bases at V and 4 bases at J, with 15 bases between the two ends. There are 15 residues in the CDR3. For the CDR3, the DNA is TGTGCCAGCAGCTTCGTCGTGGGCTTAGGCACTGAAGCTTTCTTT. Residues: CASSFVVGLGTEAFF.

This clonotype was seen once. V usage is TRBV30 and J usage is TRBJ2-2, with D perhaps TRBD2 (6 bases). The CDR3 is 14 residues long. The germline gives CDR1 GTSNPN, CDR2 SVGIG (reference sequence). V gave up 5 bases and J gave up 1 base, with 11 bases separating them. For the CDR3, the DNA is TGTGCCTGGTGGAGGGCCCTGAACACCGGGGAGCTGTTTTTT. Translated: CAWWRALNTGELFF.

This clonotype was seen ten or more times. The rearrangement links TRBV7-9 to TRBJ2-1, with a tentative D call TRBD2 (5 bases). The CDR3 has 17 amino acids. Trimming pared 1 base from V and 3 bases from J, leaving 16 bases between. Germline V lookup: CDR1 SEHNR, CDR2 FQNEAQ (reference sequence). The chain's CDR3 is CASSLEADWERYNEQFF. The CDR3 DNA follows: TGTGCCAGCAGCTTAGAAGCGGACTGGGAACGCTACAATGAGCAGTTCTTC.

CDR3 nucleotide sequence: TGTGCCAGCAGGACTAGCGGAGACAATGAGCAGTTCTTC. The encoded protein is CASRTSGDNEQFF. This chain joins TRBV7-2 and TRBJ2-1; 9 nucleotides agree with TRBD2. The V segment lost 6 bases and the J segment 5 bases; nucleotides outside the gene matches: 2. The CDR3 has 13 residues. CDR1 is SGHTA and CDR2 is FQGNSA in the germline V gene.

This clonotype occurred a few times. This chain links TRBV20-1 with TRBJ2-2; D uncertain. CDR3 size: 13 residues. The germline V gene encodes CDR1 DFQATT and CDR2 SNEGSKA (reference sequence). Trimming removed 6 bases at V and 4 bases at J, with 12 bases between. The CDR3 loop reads CSAEVYSTGELFF. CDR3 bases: TGCAGTGCGGAAGTTTACAGCACCGGGGAGCTGTTTTTT.

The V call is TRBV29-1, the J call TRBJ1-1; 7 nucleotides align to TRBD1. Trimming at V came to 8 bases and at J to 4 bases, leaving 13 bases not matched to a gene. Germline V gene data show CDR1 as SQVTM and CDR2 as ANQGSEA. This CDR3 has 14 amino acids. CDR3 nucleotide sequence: TGCAGCATACAGGGGACCCCCGGCGCCACTGAAGCTTTCTTT. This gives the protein CSIQGTPGATEAFF.

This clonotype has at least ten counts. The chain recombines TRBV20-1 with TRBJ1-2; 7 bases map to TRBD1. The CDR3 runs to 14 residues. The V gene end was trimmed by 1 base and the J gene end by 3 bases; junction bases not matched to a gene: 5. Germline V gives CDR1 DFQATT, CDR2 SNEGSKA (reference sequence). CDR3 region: CSARADDRDYGYTF. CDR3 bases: TGCAGTGCTAGAGCCGACGACAGGGACTATGGCTACACCTTC.

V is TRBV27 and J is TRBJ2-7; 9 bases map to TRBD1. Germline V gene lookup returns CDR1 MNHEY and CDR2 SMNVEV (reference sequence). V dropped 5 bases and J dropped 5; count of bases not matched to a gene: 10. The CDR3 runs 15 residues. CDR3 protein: CASSRTPGTGNEQYF. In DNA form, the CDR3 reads TGTGCCAGCAGTCGGACCCCCGGGACAGGGAACGAGCAGTACTTC.

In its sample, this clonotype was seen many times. The CDR3 protein is CASSPEGQRTDTQYF. The CDR3 DNA reads as TGCGCCAGCAGCCCGGAGGGCCAGCGCACAGATACGCAGTATTTT. The chain uses TRBV5-1 and TRBJ2-3; D possibly corresponds to TRBD2 (6 bases). Germline CDR1 SGHRS, CDR2 YFSETQ. This CDR3 contains 15 residues. V shed 4 bases and J shed 1 base, with 13 bases lying between them.

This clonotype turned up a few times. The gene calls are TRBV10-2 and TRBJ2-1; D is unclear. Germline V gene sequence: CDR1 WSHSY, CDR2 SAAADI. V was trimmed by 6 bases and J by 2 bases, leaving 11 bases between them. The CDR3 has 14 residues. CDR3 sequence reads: CASRESSAYNEQFF. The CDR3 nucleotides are TGCGCCAGCAGAGAGAGTTCCGCCTACAATGAGCAGTTCTTC.

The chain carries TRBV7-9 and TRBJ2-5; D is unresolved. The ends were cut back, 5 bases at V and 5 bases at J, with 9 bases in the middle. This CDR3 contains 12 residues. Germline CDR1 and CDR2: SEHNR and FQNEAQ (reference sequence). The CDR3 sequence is CASSPAEETQYF. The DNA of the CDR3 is TGTGCCAGCAGCCCCGCGGAGGAGACCCAGTACTTC.

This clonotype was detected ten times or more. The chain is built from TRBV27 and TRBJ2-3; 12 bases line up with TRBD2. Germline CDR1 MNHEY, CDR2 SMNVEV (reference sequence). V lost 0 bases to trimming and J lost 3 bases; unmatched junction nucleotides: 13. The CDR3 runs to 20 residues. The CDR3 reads CASSLSAGLAGLVQTDTQYF. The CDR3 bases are TGTGCCAGCAGTTTATCGGCAGGACTAGCGGGATTAGTTCAGACAGATACGCAGTATTTT.

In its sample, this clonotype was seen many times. The CDR3 loop reads CATSQGQAFETQYF. CDR3 DNA: TGTGCCACCTCCCAGGGACAGGCCTTCGAGACCCAGTACTTC. The J gene is TRBJ2-5, the V gene TRBV6-2 or TRBV6-3; TRBD1 matches at 8 bases. This CDR3 is 14 amino acids long. The V gene end was trimmed by 10 bases and the J gene end by 5 bases; junction bases not matched to a gene: 12. CDR1 is MNHEY, CDR2 SVGEGT, per germline.

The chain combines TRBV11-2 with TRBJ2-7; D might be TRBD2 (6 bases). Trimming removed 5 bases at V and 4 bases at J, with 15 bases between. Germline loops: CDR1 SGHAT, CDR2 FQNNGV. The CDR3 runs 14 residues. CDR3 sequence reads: CASSQPGVSYEQYF. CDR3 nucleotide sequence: TGTGCCAGCAGCCAACCGGGAGTCTCATACGAGCAGTACTTC.

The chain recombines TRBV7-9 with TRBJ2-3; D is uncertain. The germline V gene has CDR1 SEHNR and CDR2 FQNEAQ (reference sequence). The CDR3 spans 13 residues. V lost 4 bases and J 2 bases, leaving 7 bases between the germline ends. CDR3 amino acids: CASSSSHTDTQYF. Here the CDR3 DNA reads TGTGCCAGCAGCTCATCCCACACAGATACGCAGTATTTT.

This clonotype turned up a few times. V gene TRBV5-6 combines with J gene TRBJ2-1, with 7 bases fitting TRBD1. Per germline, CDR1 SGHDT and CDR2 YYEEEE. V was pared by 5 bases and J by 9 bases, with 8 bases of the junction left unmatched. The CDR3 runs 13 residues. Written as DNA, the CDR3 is TGTGCCAGCAGGGGAATGGGGGACAGTGAGCAGTTCTTC. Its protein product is CASRGMGDSEQFF.

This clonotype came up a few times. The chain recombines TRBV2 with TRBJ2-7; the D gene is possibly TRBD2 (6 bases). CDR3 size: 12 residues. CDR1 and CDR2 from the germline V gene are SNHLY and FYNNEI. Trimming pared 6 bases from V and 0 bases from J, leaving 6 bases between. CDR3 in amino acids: CASREGSYEQYF. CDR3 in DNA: TGTGCCAGCAGGGAGGGCTCCTACGAGCAGTACTTC.

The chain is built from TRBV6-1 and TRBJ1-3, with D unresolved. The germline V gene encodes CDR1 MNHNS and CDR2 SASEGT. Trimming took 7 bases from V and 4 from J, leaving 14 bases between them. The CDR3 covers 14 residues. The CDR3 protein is CASKRRGTGNTIYF. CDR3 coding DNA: TGTGCCAGCAAACGTCGGGGAACAGGAAACACCATATATTTT.

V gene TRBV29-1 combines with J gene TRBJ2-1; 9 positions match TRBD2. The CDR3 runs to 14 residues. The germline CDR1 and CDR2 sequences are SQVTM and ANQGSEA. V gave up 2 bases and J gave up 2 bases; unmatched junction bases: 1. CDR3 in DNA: TGCAGCGTTGAACCTAGCGGGGCCTACAATGAGCAGTTCTTC. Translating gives CSVEPSGAYNEQFF.

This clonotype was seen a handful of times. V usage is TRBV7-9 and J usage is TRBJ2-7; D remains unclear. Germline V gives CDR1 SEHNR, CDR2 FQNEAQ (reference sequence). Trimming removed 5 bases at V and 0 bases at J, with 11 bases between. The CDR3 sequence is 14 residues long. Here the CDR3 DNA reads TGTGCCAGCAGCGGCTGGACGGACTCCTACGAGCAGTACTTC. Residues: CASSGWTDSYEQYF.

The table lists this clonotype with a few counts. The CDR3 nucleotides read TGCAGCGTTGAAGGACTGGGACTGCAGTACGAGCAGTACTTC. Translated: CSVEGLGLQYEQYF. V is TRBV29-1 and J is TRBJ2-7, with a tentative D call TRBD2 (6 bases). Germline CDR1 is SQVTM and CDR2 is ANQGSEA. This CDR3 has 14 amino acids. V was shortened by 1 base and J by 4 bases, with 14 bases between the two germline ends.

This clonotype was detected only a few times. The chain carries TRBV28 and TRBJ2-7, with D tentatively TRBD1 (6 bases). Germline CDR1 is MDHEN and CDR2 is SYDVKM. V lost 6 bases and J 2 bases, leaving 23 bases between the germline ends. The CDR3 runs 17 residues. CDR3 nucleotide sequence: TGTGCCAGCAGCTTCCCCTCGTCCAGGGGCCCGACCTACGAGCAGTACTTC. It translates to CASSFPSSRGPTYEQYF.

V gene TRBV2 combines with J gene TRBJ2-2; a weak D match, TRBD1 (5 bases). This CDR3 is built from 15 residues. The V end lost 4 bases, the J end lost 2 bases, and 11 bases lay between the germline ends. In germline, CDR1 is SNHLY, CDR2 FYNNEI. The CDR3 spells CASSVGVLNTGELFF. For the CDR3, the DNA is TGTGCCAGCAGTGTAGGGGTTCTCAACACCGGGGAGCTGTTTTTT. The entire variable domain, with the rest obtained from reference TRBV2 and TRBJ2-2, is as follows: EPEVTQTPSHQVTQMGQEVILRCVPISNHLYFYWYRQILGQKVEFLVSFYNNEISEKSEIFDDQFSVERPDGSNFTLKIRSTKLEDSAMYFCASSVGVLNTGELFFGEGSRLTVL.

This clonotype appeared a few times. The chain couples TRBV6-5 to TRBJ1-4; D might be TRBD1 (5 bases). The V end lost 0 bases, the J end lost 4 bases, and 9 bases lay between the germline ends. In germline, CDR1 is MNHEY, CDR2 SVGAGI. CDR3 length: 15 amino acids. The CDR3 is CASSYSGDYNEKLFF. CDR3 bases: TGTGCCAGCAGTTACTCGGGGGATTATAATGAAAAACTGTTTTTT.